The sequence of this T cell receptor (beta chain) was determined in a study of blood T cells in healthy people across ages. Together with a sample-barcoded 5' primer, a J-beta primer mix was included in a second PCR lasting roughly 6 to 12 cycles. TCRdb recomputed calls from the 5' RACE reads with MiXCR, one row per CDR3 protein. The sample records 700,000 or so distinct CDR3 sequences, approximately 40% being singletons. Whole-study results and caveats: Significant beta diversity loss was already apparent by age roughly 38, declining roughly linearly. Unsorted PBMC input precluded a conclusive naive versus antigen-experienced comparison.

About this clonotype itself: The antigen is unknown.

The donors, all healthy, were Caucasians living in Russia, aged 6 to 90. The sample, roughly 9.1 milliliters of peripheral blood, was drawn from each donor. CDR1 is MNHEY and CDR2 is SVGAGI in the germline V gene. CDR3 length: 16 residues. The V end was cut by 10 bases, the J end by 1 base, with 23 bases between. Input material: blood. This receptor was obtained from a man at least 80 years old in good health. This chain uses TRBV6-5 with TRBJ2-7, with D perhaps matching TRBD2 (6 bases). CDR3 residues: CATSGPGRRGSYEQYF. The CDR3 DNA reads TGTGCCACCAGCGGGCCCGGGCGGAGGGGTTCCTACGAGCAGTACTTC.